The 25 T cell receptor beta chains below come from one sample, sequenced in a study of graft-versus-host responses after intestinal transplantation. Clones were sequenced by immunoSEQ multiplex PCR, and TCRdb holds only the in-frame ones, with some missing. This sample yields just under 65,000 clones, of which 85% to 95% are seen a single time; 1.7% belongs to the top ten. No antigens are known for them. The input for sequencing was unstimulated CD8+ T cells sorted from spleen or lymph node cells, taken before transplant. These receptors all come from a human donor who was the organ donor for an intestinal transplant.

The chain recombines TRBV28 with TRBJ1-4, with 7 bases fitting TRBD1. The CDR3 loop spans 15 amino acids. Per germline, CDR1 MDHEN and CDR2 SYDVKM. V trimming: 5 bases; J trimming: 6 bases; junction bases outside the gene matches: 9. The CDR3 protein is CASSPLTGLDEKLFF. DNA of the CDR3: TGTGCCAGCAGTCCCCTGACAGGGCTTGATGAAAAACTGTTTTTT.

This clone appeared once. The J gene is TRBJ2-5, the V gene TRBV4-1, with D perhaps TRBD1 (6 bases). CDR1 and CDR2 (germline): MGHRA, YSYEKL. This CDR3 has 20 amino acids. Trimming removed 0 bases at V and 0 bases at J, with 23 bases between. CDR3 nucleotide sequence: TGCGCCAGCAGCCAAGATCCGAGGGGGAGAGTTACAAAGTACCAAGAGACCCAGTACTTC. Translated, it gives CASSQDPRGRVTKYQETQYF.

The V call is TRBV27, the J call TRBJ1-2; TRBD1 matches 8 bases. From germline, CDR1 is MNHEY and CDR2 SMNVEV (reference sequence). The ends lost 5 bases at V and 5 bases at J; junction bases unmatched: 4. The length of the CDR3 is 13 residues. The CDR3 region has the DNA TGTGCCAGCAGTCAGGGGGCGTATTATGGCTACACCTTC. This codes for CASSQGAYYGYTF.

The V call is TRBV2, the J call TRBJ1-4; 7 nucleotides align to TRBD1. J was trimmed by 4 bases and V by 6 bases; bases with no gene match: 8. In germline, CDR1 is SNHLY, CDR2 FYNNEI. The CDR3 length is 15 residues. In DNA, the CDR3 is TGTGCCAGCAGACTAGGGGGCAGCTATAATGAAAAACTGTTTTTT. Translating gives CASRLGGSYNEKLFF.

The genes are TRBV30 and TRBJ2-7, with TRBD1 as a possible D gene (5 bases). Trimming left V 1 base short and J 2 bases short, with 9 bases between. CDR3 size: 13 residues. Germline V gene sequence: CDR1 GTSNPN, CDR2 SVGIG (reference sequence). The CDR3 nucleotides read TGTGCCTGGAGTGGGCAGGGCCCCTACGAGCAGTACTTC. Translated: CAWSGQGPYEQYF.

The genes are TRBV5-4 and TRBJ1-1, with 8 bases identical to TRBD1. The CDR3 is 15 amino acids. The J segment lost 2 bases and the V segment lost 2 bases, leaving 5 bases of the junction unmatched. CDR1 is SGHNT, CDR2 YYREEE, per germline (reference sequence). DNA of the CDR3: TGTGCCAGCAGCTTTTGGACAGGGCCTAACACTGAAGCTTTCTTT. It specifies CASSFWTGPNTEAFF.

The V gene is TRBV7-8, the J gene TRBJ2-1; D ambiguous. Germline V gene lookup returns CDR1 SGHVS and CDR2 FQNEAQ. The V and J ends lost 1 base and 7 bases respectively, with 8 bases between them. The CDR3 spans 13 residues. CDR3 sequence: CASSLVAENEQFF. DNA for the CDR3: TGTGCCAGCAGCTTAGTAGCAGAAAATGAGCAGTTCTTC.

The CDR3 is CASSTQEREKLFF. The CDR3 nucleotides are TGTGCCAGCAGCACCCAAGAACGGGAAAAACTGTTTTTT. V usage is TRBV21-1 and J usage is TRBJ1-4. TRBV21-1 is assigned pseudogene status. This CDR3 has 13 amino acids.

This chain uses TRBV9 with TRBJ2-5, with 7 bases lining up with TRBD2. Near its end, the DNA agrees better with TRBJ2-7, so the J call may be wrong. The CDR3 has 15 residues. Germline V gene lookup returns CDR1 SGDLS and CDR2 YYNGEE. CDR3 residues: CASSVDTSVSYEQYF. CDR3 DNA sequence: TGTGCCAGCAGCGTAGATACTAGCGTATCCTACGAGCAGTACTTC.

This chain links TRBV30 with TRBJ2-5, with 8 bases lining up with TRBD2. The CDR3 runs 14 residues. The V gene's germline CDR1 is GTSNPN and CDR2 SVGIG (reference sequence). After removal of 0 bases from V and 1 base from J, the junction contained 1 base not matched to a gene. CDR3 sequence: CAWSVLAVQETQYF. As DNA, the CDR3 is TGTGCCTGGAGTGTACTAGCGGTCCAAGAGACCCAGTACTTC.

CDR3 residues: CASSLEGNRTYGYTF. In nucleotides, the CDR3 is TGTGCCAGCAGCTTAGAAGGGAACAGGACCTATGGCTACACCTTC. The chain links TRBV13 to TRBJ1-2; perhaps TRBD1 as D (5 bases). With 1 base removed from V and 4 bases from J, the gap between germline ends came to 13 bases. CDR1 and CDR2 from the germline V gene are PRHDT and FYEKMQ (reference sequence). This CDR3 spans 15 amino acids.

The chain joins TRBV27 to TRBJ2-3; TRBD2 aligns across 7 bases. CDR1 and CDR2 from the germline V gene are MNHEY and SMNVEV (reference sequence). Trimming cost V 6 bases and J 4 bases; bases outside gene matches: 10. The CDR3 spans 15 residues. The CDR3 coding sequence is TGTGCCAGCAGCGAGGGCGGGAGTGTTGCAGATACGCAGTATTTT. Its protein product is CASSEGGSVADTQYF.

The CDR3 DNA reads as TGTGCCAGTAGTATACAGGGGACGCAGACTAACTATGGCTACACCTTC. Its protein product is CASSIQGTQTNYGYTF. The chain joins TRBV19 to TRBJ1-2; possible D gene TRBD1, 6 bases. The germline CDR1 and CDR2 sequences are LNHDA and SQIVND (reference sequence). This CDR3 comprises 16 residues. Trimming cost V 2 bases and J 0 bases, with 13 bases left between them.

This chain joins TRBV6-1 and TRBJ1-2, with 9 bases matching TRBD1. V lost 3 bases, J lost 5 bases, and 13 bases stayed unmatched. CDR3 length: 17 amino acids. Germline CDR1 MNHNS, CDR2 SASEGT. The CDR3 sequence is CASSDQIFGQGPYGYTF. In DNA form, the CDR3 reads TGTGCCAGCAGTGACCAAATCTTCGGACAGGGGCCTTATGGCTACACCTTC.

This chain uses TRBV5-6 with TRBJ1-1; D is unclear. V was clipped by 3 bases and J by 4 bases, with 13 bases between them. Germline CDR1 SGHDT, CDR2 YYEEEE. This CDR3 contains 14 residues. The DNA for the CDR3 is TGTGCCAGCAGCTCCAGATCGCATGGCACTGAAGCTTTCTTT. It specifies CASSSRSHGTEAFF.

This clone was detected a few times. The chain recombines TRBV28 with TRBJ1-4, with D perhaps matching TRBD1 (6 bases). Per the germline V gene, CDR1 is MDHEN and CDR2 is SYDVKM. V dropped 2 bases and J dropped 7 bases, with 14 bases sitting between them. The CDR3 loop spans 15 amino acids. In nucleotides, the CDR3 is TGTGCCAGCAGTTTACGACAGGACCTAGGTGAAAAACTGTTTTTT. Protein sequence: CASSLRQDLGEKLFF.

This chain joins TRBV5-1 and TRBJ2-7, with a possible D match to TRBD1 (5 bases). The CDR3 sequence is 14 residues long. Trimming left V 0 bases short and J 2 bases short, with 9 bases between. Germline CDR1 reads SGHRS; CDR2 reads YFSETQ. CDR3: CASSLAQGTYEQYF. CDR3 DNA sequence: TGCGCCAGCAGCTTGGCCCAGGGCACCTACGAGCAGTACTTC.

This clone has just one count. The CDR3 bases are TGTGCCAGTCAAGCCCTAGCGCTCTCCTACAATGAGCAGTTCTTC. This encodes CASQALALSYNEQFF. J is TRBJ2-1 and V is TRBV28; D may be TRBD2 (6 bases). Germline values: CDR1 MDHEN, CDR2 SYDVKM. The V gene lost 9 bases and the J gene lost 0 bases, with 15 bases spanning the gap. The CDR3 is 15 amino acids. The variable domain in full, completed from reference TRBV28 and TRBJ2-1, reads DVKVTQSSRYLVKRTGEKVFLECVQDMDHENMFWYRQDPGLGLRLIYFSYDVKMKEKGDIPEGYSVSREKKERFSLILESASTNQTSMYLCASQALALSYNEQFFGPGTRLTVL.

The CDR3 loop is CASSSPDRAWNTEAFF. In DNA, the CDR3 is TGTGCCAGCAGCTCCCCGGACAGGGCATGGAACACTGAAGCTTTCTTT. V is TRBV7-8 and J is TRBJ1-1; TRBD1 matches 8 bases. The CDR3 covers 16 residues. The trim removed 4 bases at V and 1 base at J, leaving 8 bases unmatched. CDR1 and CDR2 (germline): SGHVS, FQNEAQ.

This chain uses TRBV19 with TRBJ2-7; 8 nucleotides align to TRBD1. Germline V gene data show CDR1 as LNHDA and CDR2 as SQIVND (reference sequence). The CDR3 spans 15 residues. With V trimmed by 8 bases and J by 2 bases, 11 bases remained unmatched. In DNA, the CDR3 is TGTGCCAGTTCGGGCGCAGGGGGCGGACCCTACGAGCAGTACTTC. Protein product: CASSGAGGGPYEQYF.

The rearrangement uses TRBV6-6 and TRBJ2-7, with TRBD2 matching over 7 bases. CDR1 is MNHNY, CDR2 SVGAGI, per germline (reference sequence). The CDR3 length is 16 residues. The junction had 7 bases not matched to a gene; V was cut back by 2 bases and J by 0 bases. The CDR3 DNA sequence: TGTGCCAGCAGTTACACAGCGGGGTCAGGCTCCTACGAGCAGTACTTC. Translated: CASSYTAGSGSYEQYF.

The chain couples TRBV6-1 to TRBJ2-7, with TRBD2 as a possible D gene (7 bases). V was shortened by 2 bases and J by 7 bases, with 21 bases between the two germline ends. The germline V gene has CDR1 MNHNS and CDR2 SASEGT. There are 16 residues in the CDR3. CDR3 in DNA: TGTGCCAGCAGTGAAATTGCGGGGGCGCTTCCTAGTGAGCAGTACTTC. This sequence encodes CASSEIAGALPSEQYF.

This clone was counted a single time. This chain links TRBV6-1 with TRBJ2-1, with D tentatively TRBD2 (6 bases). V gave up 1 base and J gave up 3 bases, with 13 bases separating them. Germline CDR1 reads MNHNS; CDR2 reads SASEGT. The CDR3 length is 16 residues. The CDR3 coding sequence is TGTGCCAGCAGTGAAGTATTAGCGGAGTACTACAATGAGCAGTTCTTC. Encoded protein: CASSEVLAEYYNEQFF.

The chain has TRBV25-1 and TRBJ1-1; D is undetermined. Germline assignment: CDR1 MGHDK and CDR2 SYGVNS. Trimming took off 3 bases at V and 11 bases at J, with 19 bases between the two ends. The CDR3 has 14 amino acids. Here the CDR3 DNA reads TGTGCCAGCAGTGACCGTGGCGGGCCCCCCGAGGCTTTCTTT. Residues: CASSDRGGPPEAFF. The complete variable domain, with remaining parts taken from reference TRBV25-1 and TRBJ1-1, reads EADIYQTPRYLVIGTGKKITLECSQTMGHDKMYWYQQDPGMELHLIHYSYGVNSTEKGDLSSESTVSRIRTEHFPLTLESARPSHTSQYLCASSDRGGPPEAFFGQGTRLTVV.

This chain uses TRBV7-9 with TRBJ2-3, with D possibly being TRBD2 (6 bases). CDR1 is SEHNR and CDR2 is FQNEAQ in the germline V gene (reference sequence). V gave up 5 bases and J gave up 4 bases, with 19 bases separating them. The CDR3 extends over 16 amino acids. DNA for the CDR3: TGTGCCAGCAGCGCTTCGGACTACGGGTATGCAGATACGCAGTATTTT. Protein sequence: CASSASDYGYADTQYF. Based on the CDR3 plus reference TRBV7-9 and TRBJ2-3, the full variable domain is DTGVSQNPRHKITKRGQNVTFRCDPISEHNRLYWYRQTLGQGPEFLTYFQNEAQLEKSRLLSDRFSAERPKGSFSTLEIQRTEQGDSAMYLCASSASDYGYADTQYFGPGTRLTVL.